This T cell receptor (beta chain) derives from a study of blood T cell repertoires in COVID-19. Study in general: PBMCs, B-cell-depleted T cells, or T cells provided the cDNA or gDNA that made up the material.

Sequenced by immunoSEQ multiplex PCR; TCRdb stores in-frame clones only, minus some. The sample lists under 350,000 clones, roughly nine tenths occurring once. V shed 2 bases and J shed 7 bases, with 6 bases lying between them. The CDR3 contains 12 residues. CDR1 and CDR2 (germline): GTSNPN, SVGIG (reference sequence). V gene TRBV30 combines with J gene TRBJ1-6; D is unclear. The sample consisted of peripheral blood. The clonotype was recovered from a man aged 18-30 years with active or convalescent COVID-19. CDR3 sequence: CAWSLENSPLHF. CDR3 DNA sequence: TGTGCCTGGAGTCTAGAGAATTCACCCCTCCACTTT.